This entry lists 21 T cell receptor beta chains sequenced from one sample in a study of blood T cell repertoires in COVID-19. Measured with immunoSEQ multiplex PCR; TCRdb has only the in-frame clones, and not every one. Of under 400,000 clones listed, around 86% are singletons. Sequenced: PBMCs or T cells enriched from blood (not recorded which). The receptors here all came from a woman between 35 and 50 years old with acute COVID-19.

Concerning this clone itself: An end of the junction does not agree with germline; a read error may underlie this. Here the CDR3 reads CASSQGQAGTYGFTF. The DNA of the CDR3 is TGTGCCAGCAGTCAGGGCCAGGCAGGAACCTATGGCTTCACCTTC. The chain uses TRBV28 and TRBJ1-2; TRBD1 might be the D (5 bases). Germline values: CDR1 MDHEN, CDR2 SYDVKM. The CDR3 has 15 residues.

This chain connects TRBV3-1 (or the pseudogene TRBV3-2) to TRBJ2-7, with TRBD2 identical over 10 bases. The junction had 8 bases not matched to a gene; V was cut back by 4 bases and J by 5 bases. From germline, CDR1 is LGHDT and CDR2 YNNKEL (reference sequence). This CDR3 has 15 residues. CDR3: CASSPGAGGPHEQYF. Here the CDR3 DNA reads TGTGCCAGCAGCCCAGGAGCGGGAGGGCCCCACGAGCAGTACTTC.

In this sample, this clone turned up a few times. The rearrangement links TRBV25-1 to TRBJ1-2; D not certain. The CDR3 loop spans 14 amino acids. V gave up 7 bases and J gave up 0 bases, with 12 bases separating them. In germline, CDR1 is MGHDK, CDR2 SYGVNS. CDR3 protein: CASNTGPANYGYTF. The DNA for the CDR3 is TGTGCCAGCAATACTGGGCCCGCTAACTATGGCTACACCTTC.

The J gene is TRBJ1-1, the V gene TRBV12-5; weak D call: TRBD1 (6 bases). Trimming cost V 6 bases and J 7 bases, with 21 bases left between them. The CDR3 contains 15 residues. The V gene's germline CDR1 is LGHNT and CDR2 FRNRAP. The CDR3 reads CASGFGAQGGLEAFF. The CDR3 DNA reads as TGTGCTAGTGGGTTTGGGGCTCAAGGGGGTCTTGAAGCTTTCTTT.

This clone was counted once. CDR3 loop: CASIPAGGTAQHF. In nucleotides, the CDR3 is TGTGCCAGCATTCCGGCCGGGGGGACGGCCCAGCATTTT. The rearrangement links TRBV7-9 to TRBJ1-5, with a weak D call TRBD1 (5 bases). This CDR3 has 13 amino acids. V lost 7 bases and J lost 11, with 18 bases in between. CDR1 is SEHNR and CDR2 is FQNEAQ in the germline V gene (reference sequence).

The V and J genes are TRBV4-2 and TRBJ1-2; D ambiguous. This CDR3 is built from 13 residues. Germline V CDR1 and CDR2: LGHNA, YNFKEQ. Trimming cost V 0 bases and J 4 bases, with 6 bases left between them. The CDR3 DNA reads TGTGCCAGCAGCCAAGATCAGATCTATGGCTACACCTTC. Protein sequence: CASSQDQIYGYTF.

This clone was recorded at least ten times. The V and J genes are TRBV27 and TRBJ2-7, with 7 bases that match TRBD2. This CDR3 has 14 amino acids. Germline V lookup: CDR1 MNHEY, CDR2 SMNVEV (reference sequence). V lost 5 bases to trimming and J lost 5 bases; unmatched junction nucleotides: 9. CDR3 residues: CASSPLRGRHEQYF. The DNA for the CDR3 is TGTGCCAGCAGTCCCTTGCGCGGGAGACACGAGCAGTACTTC.

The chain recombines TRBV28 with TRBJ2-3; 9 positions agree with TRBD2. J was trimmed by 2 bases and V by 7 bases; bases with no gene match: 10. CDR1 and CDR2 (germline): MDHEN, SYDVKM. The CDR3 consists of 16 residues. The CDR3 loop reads CASTEGSGGYTDTQYF. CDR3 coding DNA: TGTGCCAGCACCGAAGGTAGCGGGGGATACACAGATACGCAGTATTTT.

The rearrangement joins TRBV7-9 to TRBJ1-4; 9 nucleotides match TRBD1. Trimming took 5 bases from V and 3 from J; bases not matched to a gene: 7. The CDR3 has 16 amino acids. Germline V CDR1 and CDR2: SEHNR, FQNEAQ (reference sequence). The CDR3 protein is CASSVGTGRANEKLFF. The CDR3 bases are TGTGCCAGCAGCGTCGGGACAGGGAGGGCTAATGAAAAACTGTTTTTT.

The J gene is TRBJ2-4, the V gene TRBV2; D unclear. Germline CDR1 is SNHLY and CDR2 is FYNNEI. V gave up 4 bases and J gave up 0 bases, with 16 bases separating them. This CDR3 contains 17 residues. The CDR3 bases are TGTGCCAGCAGTGTAGTACGACACCCCCTAGCCAAAAACATTCAGTACTTC. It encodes CASSVVRHPLAKNIQYF.

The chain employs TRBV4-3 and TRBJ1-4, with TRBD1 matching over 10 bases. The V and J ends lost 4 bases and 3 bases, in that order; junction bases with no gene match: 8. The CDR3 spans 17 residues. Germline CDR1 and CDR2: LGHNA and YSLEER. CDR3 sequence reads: CASSRGDRGSANEKLFF. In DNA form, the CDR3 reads TGCGCCAGCAGCCGAGGGGACAGGGGTTCAGCTAATGAAAAACTGTTTTTT.

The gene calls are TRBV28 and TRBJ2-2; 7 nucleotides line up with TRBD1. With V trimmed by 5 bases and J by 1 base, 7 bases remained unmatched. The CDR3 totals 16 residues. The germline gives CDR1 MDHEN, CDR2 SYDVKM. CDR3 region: CASSPDRVVNTGELFF. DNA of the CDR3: TGTGCCAGCAGTCCCGACAGGGTGGTGAACACCGGGGAGCTGTTTTTT.

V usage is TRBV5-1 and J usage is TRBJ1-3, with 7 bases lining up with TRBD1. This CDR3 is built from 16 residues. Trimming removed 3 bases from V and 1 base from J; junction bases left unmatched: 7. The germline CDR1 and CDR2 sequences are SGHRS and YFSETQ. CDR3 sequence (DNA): TGCGCCAGCAGCTCGGGACAGCCCAATTCTGGAAACACCATATATTTT. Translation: CASSSGQPNSGNTIYF.

The CDR3 region is CASSPRRDPRWETQYF. The CDR3 DNA follows: TGTGCCAGCAGCCCTAGGAGGGACCCACGGTGGGAGACCCAGTACTTC. The rearrangement links TRBV7-9 to TRBJ2-5, with D possibly TRBD2 on 6 matching bases. This CDR3 comprises 16 residues. Germline values: CDR1 SEHNR, CDR2 FQNEAQ (reference sequence). The V gene lost 5 bases and the J gene lost 5 bases, with 21 bases spanning the gap.

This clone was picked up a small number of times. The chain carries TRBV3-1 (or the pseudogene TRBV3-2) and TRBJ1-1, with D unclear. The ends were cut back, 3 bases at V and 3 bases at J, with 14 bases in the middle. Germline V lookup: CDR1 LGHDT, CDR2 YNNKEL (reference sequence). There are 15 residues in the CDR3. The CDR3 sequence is CASSQIPEEDTEAFF. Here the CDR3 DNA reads TGTGCCAGCAGCCAGATACCCGAAGAGGACACTGAAGCTTTCTTT.

The chain's CDR3 is CASSQGSGNQPQHF. CDR3 in DNA: TGTGCCAGCAGCCAAGGGAGTGGTAATCAGCCCCAGCATTTT. The genes are TRBV3-1 (or the pseudogene TRBV3-2) and TRBJ1-5, with D uncertain. Germline CDR1 reads LGHDT; CDR2 reads YNNKEL (reference sequence). V was cut by 1 base and J by 4 bases, with 8 bases left in between. The CDR3 covers 14 residues.

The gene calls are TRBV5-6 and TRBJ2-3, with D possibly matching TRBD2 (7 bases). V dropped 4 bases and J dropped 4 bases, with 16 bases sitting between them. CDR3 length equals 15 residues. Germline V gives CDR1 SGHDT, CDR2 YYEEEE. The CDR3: CASSPGGLMPDTQYF. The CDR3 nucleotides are TGTGCCAGCAGCCCCGGGGGGCTAATGCCAGATACGCAGTATTTT.

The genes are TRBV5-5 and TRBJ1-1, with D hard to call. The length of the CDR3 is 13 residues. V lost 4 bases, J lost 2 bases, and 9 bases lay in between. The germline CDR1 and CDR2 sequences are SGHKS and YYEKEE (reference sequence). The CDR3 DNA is TGTGCCAGCAGCACCGCGGGAAACACTGAAGCTTTCTTT. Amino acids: CASSTAGNTEAFF. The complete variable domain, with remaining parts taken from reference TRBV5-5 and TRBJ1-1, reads DAGVTQSPTHLIKTRGQQVTLRCSPISGHKSVSWYQQVLGQGPQFIFQYYEKEERGRGNFPDRFSARQFPNYSSELNVNALLLGDSALYLCASSTAGNTEAFFGQGTRLTVV.

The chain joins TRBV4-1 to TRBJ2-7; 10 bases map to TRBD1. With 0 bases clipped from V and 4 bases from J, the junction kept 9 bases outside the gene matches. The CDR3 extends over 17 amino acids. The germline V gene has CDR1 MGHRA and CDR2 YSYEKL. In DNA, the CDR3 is TGCGCCAGCAGCCAAGATGCCTGGGGACAGGGGAGGTACGAGCAGTACTTC. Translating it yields CASSQDAWGQGRYEQYF.

CDR3 bases: TGTGCCAGTAGTACCCGGGGAGGGACAGGCAGGCCAGATACGCAGTATTTT. This codes for CASSTRGGTGRPDTQYF. The gene calls are TRBV19 and TRBJ2-3; tentatively, D is TRBD1 (8 bases). Looked up from germline, CDR1 is LNHDA and CDR2 is SQIVND (reference sequence). The CDR3 length is 17 residues. Trimming removed 4 bases at V and 4 bases at J, with 21 bases between.

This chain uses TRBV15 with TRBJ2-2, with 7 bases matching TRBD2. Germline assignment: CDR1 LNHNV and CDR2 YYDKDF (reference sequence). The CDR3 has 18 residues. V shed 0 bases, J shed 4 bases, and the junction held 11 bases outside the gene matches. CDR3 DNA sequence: TGTGCCACCAGCAGAGATTCGGTGTGGGAGCGGGGCACCGGGGAGCTGTTTTTT. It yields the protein CATSRDSVWERGTGELFF.